This T cell receptor (beta chain) derives from a study of T cells in localized non-small cell lung cancer. Overall study findings and caveats: Because researchers sequenced only one region of the tumor, heterogeneity is still possible. Appearing in adjacent lung were a median about 60 of the top 100 tumor clones. A higher density of T cells in blood coincided with extended overall survival. Measurement of T cell clonality placed uninvolved adjacent lung highest, above the level in tumor.

This CDR3 has 13 amino acids. V lost 3 bases and J 7 bases, leaving 10 bases between the germline ends. Germline CDR1 and CDR2: SGHNT and YENEEA. Produced via immunoSEQ multiplex PCR; TCRdb's table is partial and in-frame only. The sample lists about 48,000 clones, 60% to 80% occurring once. To note about this clone: Its antigen remains unknown.

This sample comprised peripheral blood, obtained before any cancer treatment. This TCR derives from a man aged 35 to 70 with stage I squamous cell lung carcinoma. The V call is TRBV11-3, the J call TRBJ2-1, with unresolved D. The CDR3 sequence is CASSFGFRNEQFF. CDR3 bases: TGTGCCAGCAGCTTTGGCTTCAGGAATGAGCAGTTCTTC.